Below are 3 T cell receptor beta chains sequenced from a single sample in a study of blood T cell repertoires in COVID-19. Clones were read by immunoSEQ multiplex PCR, and TCRdb kept only the in-frame ones, dropping some. The sample shows approximately 300,000 clones, 70% to 85% of them seen only once. Specimen: peripheral blood. Receptors originate from a human donor with COVID-19, enrolled during active disease. The donor label of this sample is uncertain.

A single count supports this clone. The rearrangement links TRBV11-1 to TRBJ2-2, with 7 bases that match TRBD1. In germline, CDR1 is SGHAT, CDR2 FQDESV (reference sequence). The CDR3 covers 16 residues. The ends lost 6 bases at V and 1 base at J; junction bases unmatched: 8. The DNA for the CDR3 is TGTGCCAGCAGTACCACCGGGACAGAGAACACCGGGGAGCTGTTTTTT. This encodes CASSTTGTENTGELFF.

In the case of this clone: Other nucleotide sequences in the sample specify the same CDR3. The chain couples TRBV28 to TRBJ2-3, with 7 nucleotides matching TRBD1. CDR1 is MDHEN and CDR2 is SYDVKM in the germline V gene. V gave up 5 bases and J gave up 4 bases; unmatched junction bases: 3. The CDR3 runs to 13 residues. The CDR3: CASSPQGADTQYF. CDR3 nucleotide sequence: TGTGCCAGCAGTCCTCAGGGGGCAGATACGCAGTATTTT.

V and J are TRBV9 and TRBJ1-1; 7 bases align to TRBD1. V was pared by 2 bases and J by 8 bases, with 15 bases of the junction left unmatched. This CDR3 is built from 16 residues. Looked up from germline, CDR1 is SGDLS and CDR2 is YYNGEE. CDR3 coding DNA: TGTGCCAGCAGCGTCGGGATAACAGGGGAATTAACAGAAGCTTTCTTT. Protein: CASSVGITGELTEAFF. Variable domain in full (rest from reference TRBV9 and TRBJ1-1): DSGVTQTPKHLITATGQRVTLRCSPRSGDLSVYWYQQSLDQGLQFLIQYYNGEERAKGNILERFSAQQFPDLHSELNLSSLELGDSALYFCASSVGITGELTEAFFGQGTRLTVV.